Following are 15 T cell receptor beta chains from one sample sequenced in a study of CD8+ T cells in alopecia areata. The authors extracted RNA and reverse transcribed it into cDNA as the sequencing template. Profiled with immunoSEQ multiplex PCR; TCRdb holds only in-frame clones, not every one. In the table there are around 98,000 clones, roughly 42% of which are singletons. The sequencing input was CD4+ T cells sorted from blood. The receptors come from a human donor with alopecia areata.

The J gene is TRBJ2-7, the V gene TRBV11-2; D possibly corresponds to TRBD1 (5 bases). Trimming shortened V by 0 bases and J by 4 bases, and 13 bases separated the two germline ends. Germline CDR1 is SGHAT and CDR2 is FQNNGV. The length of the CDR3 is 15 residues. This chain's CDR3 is CASSLDSQGLYEQYF. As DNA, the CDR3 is TGTGCCAGCAGCTTAGATAGTCAGGGCCTGTACGAGCAGTACTTC.

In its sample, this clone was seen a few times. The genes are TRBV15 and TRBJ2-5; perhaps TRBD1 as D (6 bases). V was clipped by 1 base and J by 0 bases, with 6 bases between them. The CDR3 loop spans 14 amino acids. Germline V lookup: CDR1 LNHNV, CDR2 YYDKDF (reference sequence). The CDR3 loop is CATSRGDNQETQYF. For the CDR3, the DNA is TGTGCCACCAGCAGAGGGGACAACCAAGAGACCCAGTACTTC.

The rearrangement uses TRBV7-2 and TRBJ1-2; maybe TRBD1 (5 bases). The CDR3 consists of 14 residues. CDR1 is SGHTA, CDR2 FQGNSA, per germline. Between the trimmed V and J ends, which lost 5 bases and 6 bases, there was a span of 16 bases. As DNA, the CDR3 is TGTGCCAGCAGCCGATTCGAGGGGAGAAATGGCTACACCTTC. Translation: CASSRFEGRNGYTF.

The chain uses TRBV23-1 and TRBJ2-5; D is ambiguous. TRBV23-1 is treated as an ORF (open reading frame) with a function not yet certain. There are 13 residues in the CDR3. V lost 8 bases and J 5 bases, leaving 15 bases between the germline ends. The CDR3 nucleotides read TGCGCCAGCTTCCATAGGGCAAGGGAGACCCAGTACTTC. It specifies CASFHRARETQYF.

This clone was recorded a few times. The CDR3, as DNA: TGTGCCAGCAGCGTAGTTGACAACCCGGGGACCCAGTACTTC. Translating it yields CASSVVDNPGTQYF. The chain carries TRBV9 and TRBJ2-5, with D uncertain. V was trimmed by 0 bases and J by 7 bases, leaving 13 bases between them. CDR3 length: 14 residues. Germline V CDR1 and CDR2: SGDLS, YYNGEE. Full variable domain (outside the CDR3, taken from reference TRBV9 and TRBJ2-5): DSGVTQTPKHLITATGQRVTLRCSPRSGDLSVYWYQQSLDQGLQFLIQYYNGEERAKGNILERFSAQQFPDLHSELNLSSLELGDSALYFCASSVVDNPGTQYFGPGTRLLVL.

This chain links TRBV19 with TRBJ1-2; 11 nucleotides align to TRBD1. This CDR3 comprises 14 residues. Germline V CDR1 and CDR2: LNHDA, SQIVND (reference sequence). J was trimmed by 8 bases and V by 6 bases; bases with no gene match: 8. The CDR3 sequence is CASRGQGALYGYTF. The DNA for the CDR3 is TGTGCCAGTAGAGGACAGGGGGCGCTCTACGGCTACACCTTC.

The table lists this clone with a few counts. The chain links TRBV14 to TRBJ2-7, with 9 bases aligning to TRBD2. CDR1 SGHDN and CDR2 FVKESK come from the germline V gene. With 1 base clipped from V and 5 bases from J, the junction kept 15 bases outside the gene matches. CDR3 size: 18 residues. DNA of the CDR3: TGTGCCAGCAGCCAAGGGTTCAGACTAGCGGCCCGTGGCGACGAGCAGTACTTC. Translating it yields CASSQGFRLAARGDEQYF.

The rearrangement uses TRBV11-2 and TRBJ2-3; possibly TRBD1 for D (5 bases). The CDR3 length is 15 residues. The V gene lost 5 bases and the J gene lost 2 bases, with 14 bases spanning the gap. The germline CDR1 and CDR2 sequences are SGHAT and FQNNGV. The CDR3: CASSKMGQATDTQYF. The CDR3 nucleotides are TGTGCCAGCAGCAAAATGGGGCAGGCCACAGATACGCAGTATTTT.

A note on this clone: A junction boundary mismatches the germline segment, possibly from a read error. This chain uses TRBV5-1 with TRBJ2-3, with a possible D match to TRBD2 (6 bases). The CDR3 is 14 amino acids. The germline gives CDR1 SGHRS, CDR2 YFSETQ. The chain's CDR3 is CASSLGSLAFLTHF. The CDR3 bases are TGCGCCAGCAGCTTGGGCAGTCTAGCGTTCCTCACACATTTT.

CDR3 sequence reads: CASSLIPGQGFYTQYF. The DNA for the CDR3 is TGTGCCAGCAGCCTAATACCGGGACAGGGCTTCTATACGCAGTATTTT. The rearrangement links TRBV6-6 to TRBJ2-3, with 9 bases matching TRBD1. Germline-derived CDR1 and CDR2 are MNHNY and SVGAGI (reference sequence). The V and J ends lost 6 bases and 7 bases, in that order; junction bases with no gene match: 14. This CDR3 contains 16 residues.

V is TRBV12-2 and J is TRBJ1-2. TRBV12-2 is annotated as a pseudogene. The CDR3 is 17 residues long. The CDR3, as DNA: TGTGCAAGTCGCTCCCGGGGGACGGACGAATGGCCGGAAGGCTACACCTTC. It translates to CASRSRGTDEWPEGYTF.

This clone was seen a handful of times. The CDR3 DNA sequence: TGTGCCACCTTTAGCGGGTACGGCATTCAGTACTTC. Protein: CATFSGYGIQYF. The chain links TRBV28 to TRBJ2-4, with 7 bases that match TRBD2. The CDR3 sequence is 12 residues long. Germline values: CDR1 MDHEN, CDR2 SYDVKM. V was clipped by 10 bases and J by 9 bases; unmatched bases: 9.

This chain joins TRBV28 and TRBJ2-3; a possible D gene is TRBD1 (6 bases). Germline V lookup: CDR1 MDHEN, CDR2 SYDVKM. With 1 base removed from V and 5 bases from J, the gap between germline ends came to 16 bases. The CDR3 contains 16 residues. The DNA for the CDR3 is TGTGCCAGCAGTTTATACACGGGACAAGGGATAGATACGCAGTATTTT. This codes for CASSLYTGQGIDTQYF.

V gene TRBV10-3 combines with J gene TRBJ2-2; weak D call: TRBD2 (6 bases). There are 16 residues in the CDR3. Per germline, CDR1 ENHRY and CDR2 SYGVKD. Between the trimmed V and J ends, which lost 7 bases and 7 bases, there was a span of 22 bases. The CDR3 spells CAIMETESYGGGELFF. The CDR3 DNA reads TGTGCCATCATGGAGACGGAGTCCTACGGGGGCGGGGAGCTGTTTTTT.

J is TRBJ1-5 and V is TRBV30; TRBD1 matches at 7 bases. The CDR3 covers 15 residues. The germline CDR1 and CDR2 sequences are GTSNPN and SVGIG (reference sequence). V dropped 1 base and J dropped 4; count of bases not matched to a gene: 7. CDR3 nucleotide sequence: TGTGCCTGGAGTGCCCCGGGGACAGTTAATCAGCCCCAGCATTTT. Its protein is CAWSAPGTVNQPQHF.